This passage covers 15 T cell receptor beta chains from one sample sequenced in a study of blood T cell repertoires in COVID-19 (dated by TCRdb to 2020 to 2022). Library preparation employed the immunoSEQ multiplex PCR assay. TCRdb limited this immuneACCESS table to in-frame rearrangements with V and J called. A share of clones is missing; checked studies link under half to unresolved V genes, and the rest is unexplained. For this sample the table gives about 230,000 clones, of which 85% to 90% were detected only once. The top ten hold 2.5% to 3% of the sample. Material: peripheral blood. The receptor source for this set is a woman aged 60-75 years with acute or convalescent COVID-19.

This clone was observed a handful of times. The genes are TRBV4-1 and TRBJ2-7, with D possibly TRBD1 on 6 matching bases. Deletions cut 1 base from V and 3 bases from J, with 7 bases between. Germline V lookup: CDR1 MGHRA, CDR2 YSYEKL. The CDR3 consists of 13 residues. The CDR3 loop reads CASSQVRGYEQYF. The DNA of the CDR3 is TGCGCCAGCAGCCAAGTCAGGGGCTACGAGCAGTACTTC.

J is TRBJ1-2 and V is TRBV5-4, with D uncertain. Germline values: CDR1 SGHNT, CDR2 YYREEE (reference sequence). V gave up 0 bases and J gave up 8 bases, with 11 bases separating them. This CDR3 is 13 amino acids long. For the CDR3, the DNA is TGTGCCAGCAGCTTGGGAGATTATCGCGGCTACACCTTC. It codes for CASSLGDYRGYTF.

This clone was seen only once. The rearrangement links TRBV5-5 to TRBJ1-3; possibly TRBD1 for D (5 bases). The germline V gene has CDR1 SGHKS and CDR2 YYEKEE (reference sequence). The CDR3 contains 17 residues. V gave up 2 bases and J gave up 4 bases, with 19 bases separating them. The DNA of the CDR3 is TGTGCCAGCAGCTTTTACCAGGGTATTGTAGTAGGAAACACCATATATTTT. Translated: CASSFYQGIVVGNTIYF. Full variable domain (missing parts from reference TRBV5-5 and TRBJ1-3): DAGVTQSPTHLIKTRGQQVTLRCSPISGHKSVSWYQQVLGQGPQFIFQYYEKEERGRGNFPDRFSARQFPNYSSELNVNALLLGDSALYLCASSFYQGIVVGNTIYFGEGSWLTVV.

The chain has TRBV19 and TRBJ1-5, with 9 bases aligning to TRBD1. Trimming took 3 bases from V and 6 from J; bases not matched to a gene: 0. CDR1 is LNHDA, CDR2 SQIVND, per germline (reference sequence). The CDR3 covers 13 residues. CDR3 DNA: TGTGCCAGTAGTATGACAGGGGGTCAGCCCCAGCATTTT. Encoded protein: CASSMTGGQPQHF.

The rearrangement links TRBV9 to TRBJ1-4, with D hard to call. The CDR3 runs 15 residues. CDR1 is SGDLS, CDR2 YYNGEE, per germline. V lost 0 bases and J 8 bases, leaving 14 bases between the germline ends. The CDR3 protein is CASSVEGGSREKLFF. The CDR3, as DNA: TGTGCCAGCAGCGTAGAGGGAGGAAGCAGAGAAAAACTGTTTTTT.

This clone has more than one count but fewer than ten. The rearrangement uses TRBV9 and TRBJ2-7; 7 nucleotides align to TRBD1. V lost 4 bases and J lost 3; bases outside the gene matches: 13. There are 16 residues in the CDR3. CDR1 and CDR2 (germline): SGDLS, YYNGEE. In DNA form, the CDR3 reads TGTGCCAGCAGCCCACAACAGGGGCCTATGATCTACGAGCAGTACTTC. As protein: CASSPQQGPMIYEQYF.

The chain couples TRBV27 to TRBJ2-7, with D possibly TRBD2 on 6 matching bases. The CDR3 is 15 residues long. V lost 1 base to trimming and J lost 5 bases, with 15 bases between them. Germline V lookup: CDR1 MNHEY, CDR2 SMNVEV (reference sequence). CDR3 sequence (DNA): TGTGCCAGCAGTTTATGGGGGGAAGGGTTCAACGAGCAGTACTTC. Its translation: CASSLWGEGFNEQYF.

The rearrangement uses TRBV10-3 and TRBJ2-3, with TRBD2 matching over 8 bases. The germline CDR1 and CDR2 sequences are ENHRY and SYGVKD. The V segment lost 3 bases and the J segment 2 bases; nucleotides outside the gene matches: 4. This CDR3 is built from 15 residues. CDR3 in amino acids: CAISEAAGATDTQYF. The CDR3 region has the DNA TGTGCCATCAGTGAAGCAGCGGGGGCCACAGATACGCAGTATTTT.

The chain recombines TRBV28 with TRBJ1-6; D may be TRBD1 (6 bases). The length of the CDR3 is 12 residues. Germline lookup yields CDR1 MDHEN and CDR2 SYDVKM. V gave up 7 bases and J gave up 9 bases, with 10 bases separating them. The CDR3 protein is CASTARGSPLHF. For the CDR3, the DNA is TGTGCCAGCACCGCCAGGGGTTCACCCCTCCACTTT. The variable domain in full, completed from reference TRBV28 and TRBJ1-6, reads DVKVTQSSRYLVKRTGEKVFLECVQDMDHENMFWYRQDPGLGLRLIYFSYDVKMKEKGDIPEGYSVSREKKERFSLILESASTNQTSMYLCASTARGSPLHFGNGTRLTVT.

The CDR3 protein is CASTLTGGAFF. As DNA, the CDR3 is TGTGCCAGCACCTTGACAGGGGGAGCTTTCTTT. V is TRBV6-6 and J is TRBJ1-1, with 9 bases that match TRBD1. The CDR3 is made up of 11 amino acids. Germline V CDR1 and CDR2: MNHNY, SVGAGI (reference sequence). The V and J ends lost 7 bases and 10 bases, in that order; junction bases with no gene match: 4.

The rearrangement joins TRBV19 to TRBJ1-1; possibly TRBD1 for D (5 bases). Germline V gene sequence: CDR1 LNHDA, CDR2 SQIVND (reference sequence). This CDR3 spans 14 amino acids. Trimming cost V 8 bases and J 11 bases, with 24 bases left between them. The CDR3 DNA sequence: TGTGCCAGTGGAGACTTAAGGGGTACCCTGAGGGCTTTCTTT. Protein: CASGDLRGTLRAFF.

V is TRBV4-2 and J is TRBJ1-2, with D possibly matching TRBD1 (5 bases). Deletions cut 1 base from V and 2 bases from J, with 11 bases between. The CDR3 has 15 amino acids. Looked up from germline, CDR1 is LGHNA and CDR2 is YNFKEQ. Here the CDR3 DNA reads TGTGCCAGCAGCCAAGCGGACACCCGGAACTATGGCTACACCTTC. This translates into CASSQADTRNYGYTF.

This chain joins TRBV19 and TRBJ2-1; the D gene is possibly TRBD2 (6 bases). Trimming pared 3 bases from V and 5 bases from J, leaving 23 bases between. CDR1 and CDR2 from the germline V gene are LNHDA and SQIVND (reference sequence). The CDR3 consists of 18 residues. CDR3 coding DNA: TGTGCCAGTAGTATCCCCGTTCCTCGGGGGACTTCACACAATGAGCAGTTCTTC. This codes for CASSIPVPRGTSHNEQFF.

The chain has TRBV7-2 and TRBJ2-5; TRBD2 matches 7 bases. The CDR3 has 15 residues. Germline V gene data show CDR1 as SGHTA and CDR2 as FQGNSA. After removal of 0 bases from V and 2 bases from J, the junction contained 3 bases not matched to a gene. CDR3 bases: TGTGCCAGCAGCTTAGCGGGCGGGGGACAAGAGACCCAGTACTTC. Protein sequence: CASSLAGGGQETQYF.

This chain links TRBV18 with TRBJ1-2, with 8 bases identical to TRBD1. The CDR3 loop spans 14 amino acids. CDR1 is KGHSH, CDR2 LQKENI, per germline. With V trimmed by 6 bases and J by 4 bases, 7 bases remained unmatched. The CDR3 DNA reads TGTGCCAGCTCCCCCGACAGGGGCCTCTATGGCTACACCTTC. Translated, it gives CASSPDRGLYGYTF. The complete variable domain, with remaining parts taken from reference TRBV18 and TRBJ1-2, reads NAGVMQNPRHLVRRRGQEARLRCSPMKGHSHVYWYRQLPEEGLKFMVYLQKENIIDESGMPKERFSAEFPKEGPSILRIQQVVRGDSAAYFCASSPDRGLYGYTFGSGTRLTVV.